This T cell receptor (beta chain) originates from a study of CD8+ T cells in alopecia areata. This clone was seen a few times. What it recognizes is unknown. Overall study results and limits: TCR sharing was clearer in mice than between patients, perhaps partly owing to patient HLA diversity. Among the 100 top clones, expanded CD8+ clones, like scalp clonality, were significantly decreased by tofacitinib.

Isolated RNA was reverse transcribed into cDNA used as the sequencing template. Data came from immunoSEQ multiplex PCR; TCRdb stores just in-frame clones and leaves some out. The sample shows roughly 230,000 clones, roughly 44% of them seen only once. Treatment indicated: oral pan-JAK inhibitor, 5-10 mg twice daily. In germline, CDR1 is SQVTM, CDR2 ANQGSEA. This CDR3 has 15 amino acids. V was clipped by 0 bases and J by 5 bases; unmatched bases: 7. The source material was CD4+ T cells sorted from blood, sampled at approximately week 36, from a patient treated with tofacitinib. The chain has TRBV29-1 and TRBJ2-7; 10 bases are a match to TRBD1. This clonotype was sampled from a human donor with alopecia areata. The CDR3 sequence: CSVEDSGTGDHEQYF. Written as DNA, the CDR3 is TGCAGCGTTGAAGACTCCGGGACAGGGGACCACGAGCAGTACTTC.